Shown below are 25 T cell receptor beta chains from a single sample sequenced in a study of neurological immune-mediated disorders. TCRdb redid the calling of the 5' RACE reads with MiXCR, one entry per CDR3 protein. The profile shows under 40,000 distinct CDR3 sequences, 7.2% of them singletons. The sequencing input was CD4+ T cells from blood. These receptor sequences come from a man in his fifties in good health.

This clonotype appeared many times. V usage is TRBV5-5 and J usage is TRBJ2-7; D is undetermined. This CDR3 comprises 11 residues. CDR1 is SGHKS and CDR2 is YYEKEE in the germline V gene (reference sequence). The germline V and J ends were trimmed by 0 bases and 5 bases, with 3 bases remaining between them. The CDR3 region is CASSLVDEQYF. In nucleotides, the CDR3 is TGTGCCAGCAGCTTGGTGGACGAGCAGTACTTC.

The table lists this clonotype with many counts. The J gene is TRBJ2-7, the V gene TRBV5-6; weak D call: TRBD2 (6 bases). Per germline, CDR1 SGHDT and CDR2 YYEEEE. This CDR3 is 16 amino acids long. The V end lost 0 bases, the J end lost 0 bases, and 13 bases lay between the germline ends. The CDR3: CASSLDGRGSSYEQYF. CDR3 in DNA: TGTGCCAGCAGCTTGGATGGGCGGGGAAGCTCCTACGAGCAGTACTTC.

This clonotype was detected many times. The CDR3 sequence: CASSQVGPPDEQYF. CDR3 DNA sequence: TGCGCCAGCAGCCAAGTGGGGCCCCCCGACGAGCAGTACTTC. J is TRBJ2-7 and V is TRBV4-1; perhaps TRBD1 as D (5 bases). CDR1 and CDR2 (germline): MGHRA, YSYEKL. The germline V and J ends were trimmed by 1 base and 5 bases, with 12 bases remaining between them. The CDR3 runs 14 residues.

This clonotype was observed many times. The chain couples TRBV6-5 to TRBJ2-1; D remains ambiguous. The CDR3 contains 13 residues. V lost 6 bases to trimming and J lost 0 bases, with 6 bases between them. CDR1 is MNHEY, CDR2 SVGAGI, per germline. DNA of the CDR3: TGTGCCAGCAGACTCAGCTCCTACAATGAGCAGTTCTTC. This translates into CASRLSSYNEQFF.

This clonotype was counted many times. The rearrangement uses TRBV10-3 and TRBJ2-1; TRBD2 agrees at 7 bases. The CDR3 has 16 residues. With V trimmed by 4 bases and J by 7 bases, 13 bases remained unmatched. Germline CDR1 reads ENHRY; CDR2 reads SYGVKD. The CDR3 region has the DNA TGTGCCATCAGTGCTATGACTAGCATAAAGGCGAATGAGCAGTTCTTC. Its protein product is CAISAMTSIKANEQFF.

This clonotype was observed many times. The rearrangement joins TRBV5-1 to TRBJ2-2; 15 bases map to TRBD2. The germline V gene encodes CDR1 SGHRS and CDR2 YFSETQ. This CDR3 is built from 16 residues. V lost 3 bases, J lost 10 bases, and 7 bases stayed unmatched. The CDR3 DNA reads TGCGCCAGCAGCTGGGGACTAGCGGGAGGTGCGGAGGAGCTGTTTTTT. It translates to CASSWGLAGGAEELFF.

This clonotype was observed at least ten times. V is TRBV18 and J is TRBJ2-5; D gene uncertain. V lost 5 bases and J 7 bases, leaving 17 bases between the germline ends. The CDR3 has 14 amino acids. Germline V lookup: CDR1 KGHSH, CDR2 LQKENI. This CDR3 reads CASSAQPISGTQYF. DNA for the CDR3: TGTGCCAGCTCAGCGCAGCCGATCAGTGGGACCCAGTACTTC.

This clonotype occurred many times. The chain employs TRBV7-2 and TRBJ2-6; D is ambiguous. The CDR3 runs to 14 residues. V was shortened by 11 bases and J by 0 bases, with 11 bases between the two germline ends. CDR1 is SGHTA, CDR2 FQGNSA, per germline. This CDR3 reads CAAETYSGANVLTF. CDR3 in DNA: TGTGCCGCAGAAACTTACTCTGGGGCCAACGTCCTGACTTTC.

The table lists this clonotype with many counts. Here the CDR3 DNA reads TGTGCCAGCAGACACGCAGGGGCTTCGGGGCAGTTCTTC. Amino acids: CASRHAGASGQFF. The chain has TRBV6-5 and TRBJ2-1, with D perhaps matching TRBD1 (6 bases). The CDR3 spans 13 residues. Germline CDR1 is MNHEY and CDR2 is SVGAGI. The V end was cut by 6 bases, the J end by 12 bases, with 18 bases between.

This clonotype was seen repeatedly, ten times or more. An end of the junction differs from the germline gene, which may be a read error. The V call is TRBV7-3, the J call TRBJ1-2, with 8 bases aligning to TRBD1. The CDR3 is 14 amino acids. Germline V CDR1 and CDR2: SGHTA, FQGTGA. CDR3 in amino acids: CASSLTGGGYGYTF. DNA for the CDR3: TGTGCCAGCAGCCTAACAGGGGGAGGCTATGGCTACACCTTC.

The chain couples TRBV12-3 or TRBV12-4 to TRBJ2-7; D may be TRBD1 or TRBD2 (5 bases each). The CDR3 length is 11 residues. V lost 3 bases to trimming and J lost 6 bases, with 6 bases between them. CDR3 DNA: TGTGCCAGCAGTTTTGGGGGCGAGCAGTACTTC. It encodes CASSFGGEQYF.

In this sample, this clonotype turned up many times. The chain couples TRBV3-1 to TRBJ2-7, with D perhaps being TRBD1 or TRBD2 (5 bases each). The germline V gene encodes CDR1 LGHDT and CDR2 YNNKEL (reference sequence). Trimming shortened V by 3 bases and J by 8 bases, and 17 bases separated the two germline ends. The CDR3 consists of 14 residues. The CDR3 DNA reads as TGTGCCAGCAGCCAGGGGGTCGCCATTACGAAGCAGTACTTC. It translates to CASSQGVAITKQYF.

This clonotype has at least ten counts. The CDR3, as DNA: TGTGCCAGCTCACCGACAGGGGACAATCAGCCCCAGCATTTT. Residues: CASSPTGDNQPQHF. The chain has TRBV18 and TRBJ1-5, with 8 bases lining up with TRBD1. Per the germline V gene, CDR1 is KGHSH and CDR2 is LQKENI. CDR3 length: 14 amino acids. Trimming took 3 bases from V and 3 from J; bases not matched to a gene: 1.

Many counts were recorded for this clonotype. The CDR3 DNA sequence: TGTGCCAGCAGTGATCCCAACGGTGAAAAACTGTTTTTT. This codes for CASSDPNGEKLFF. V usage is TRBV25-1 and J usage is TRBJ1-4, with D uncertain. This CDR3 region has 13 residues. Germline loops: CDR1 MGHDK, CDR2 SYGVNS. V lost 3 bases, J lost 7 bases, and 9 bases lay in between.

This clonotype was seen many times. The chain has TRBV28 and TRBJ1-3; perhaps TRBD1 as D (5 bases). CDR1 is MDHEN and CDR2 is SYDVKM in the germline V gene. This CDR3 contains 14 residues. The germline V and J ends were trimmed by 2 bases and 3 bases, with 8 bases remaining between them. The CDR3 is CASSLGGVGNTIYF. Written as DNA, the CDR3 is TGTGCCAGCAGTTTAGGGGGGGTTGGAAACACCATATATTTT.

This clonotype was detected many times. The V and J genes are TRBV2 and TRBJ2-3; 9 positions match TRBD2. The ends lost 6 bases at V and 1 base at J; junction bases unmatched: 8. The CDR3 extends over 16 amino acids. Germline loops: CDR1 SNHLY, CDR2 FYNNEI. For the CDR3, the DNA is TGTGCCAGCAGCGCGGGACTAGCTGGAGGCACAGATACGCAGTATTTT. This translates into CASSAGLAGGTDTQYF.

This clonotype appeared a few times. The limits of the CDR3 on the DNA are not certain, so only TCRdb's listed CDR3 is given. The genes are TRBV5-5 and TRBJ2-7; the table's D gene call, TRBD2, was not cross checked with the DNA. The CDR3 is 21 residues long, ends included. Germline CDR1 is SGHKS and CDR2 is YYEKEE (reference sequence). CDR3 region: CASSFYICSAHDYSSPYEQYF.

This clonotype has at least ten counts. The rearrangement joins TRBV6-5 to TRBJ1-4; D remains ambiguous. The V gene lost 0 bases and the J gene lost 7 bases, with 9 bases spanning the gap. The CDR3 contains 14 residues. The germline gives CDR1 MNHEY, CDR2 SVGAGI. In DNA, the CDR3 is TGTGCCAGCAGTTACTCAGGGCGAGTTGAAAAACTGTTTTTT. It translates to CASSYSGRVEKLFF.

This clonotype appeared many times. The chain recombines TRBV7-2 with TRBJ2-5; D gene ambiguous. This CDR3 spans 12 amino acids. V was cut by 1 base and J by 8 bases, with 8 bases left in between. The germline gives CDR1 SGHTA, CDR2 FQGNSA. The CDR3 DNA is TGTGCCAGCAGCTTAGAGTTGGGAACCCAGTACTTC. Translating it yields CASSLELGTQYF.

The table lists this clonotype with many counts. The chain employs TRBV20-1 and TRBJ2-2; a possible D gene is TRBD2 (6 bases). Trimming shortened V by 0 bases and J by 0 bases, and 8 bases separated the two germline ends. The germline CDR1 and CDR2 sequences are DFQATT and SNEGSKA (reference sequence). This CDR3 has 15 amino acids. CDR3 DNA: TGCAGTGCTAGAGATAGCGGCACGAACACCGGGGAGCTGTTTTTT. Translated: CSARDSGTNTGELFF.

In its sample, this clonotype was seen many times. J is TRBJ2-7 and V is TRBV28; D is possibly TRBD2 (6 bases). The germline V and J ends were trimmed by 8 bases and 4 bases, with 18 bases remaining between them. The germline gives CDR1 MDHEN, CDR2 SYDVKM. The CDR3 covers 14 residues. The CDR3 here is CASVRRGRPYEQYF. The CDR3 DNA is TGTGCCAGCGTTCGGAGGGGCAGACCATACGAGCAGTACTTC. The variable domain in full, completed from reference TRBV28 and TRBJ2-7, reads DVKVTQSSRYLVKRTGEKVFLECVQDMDHENMFWYRQDPGLGLRLIYFSYDVKMKEKGDIPEGYSVSREKKERFSLILESASTNQTSMYLCASVRRGRPYEQYFGPGTRLTVT.

The CDR3 DNA sequence: TGTGCCAGCAGCTCGGGACTGTACTACGAGCAGTACTTC. It specifies CASSSGLYYEQYF. The V call is TRBV6-5, the J call TRBJ2-7; possibly TRBD2 for D (6 bases). The germline CDR1 and CDR2 sequences are MNHEY and SVGAGI. This CDR3 has 13 residues. The V gene lost 6 bases and the J gene lost 3 bases, with 12 bases spanning the gap.

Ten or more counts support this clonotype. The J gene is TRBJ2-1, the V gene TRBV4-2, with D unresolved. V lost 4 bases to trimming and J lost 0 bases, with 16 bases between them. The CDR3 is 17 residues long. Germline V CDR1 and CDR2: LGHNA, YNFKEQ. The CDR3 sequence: CASSRPGAFSSYNEQFF. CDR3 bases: TGTGCCAGCAGCCGCCCCGGAGCGTTTAGCTCCTACAATGAGCAGTTCTTC.

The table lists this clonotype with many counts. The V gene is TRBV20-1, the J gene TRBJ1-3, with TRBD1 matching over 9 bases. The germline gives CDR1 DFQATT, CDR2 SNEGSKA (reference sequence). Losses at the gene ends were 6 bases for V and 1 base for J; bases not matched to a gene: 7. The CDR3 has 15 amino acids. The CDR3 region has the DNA TGCAGTGCGTCCCGGGACAGGGTGTCTGGAAACACCATATATTTT. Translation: CSASRDRVSGNTIYF.

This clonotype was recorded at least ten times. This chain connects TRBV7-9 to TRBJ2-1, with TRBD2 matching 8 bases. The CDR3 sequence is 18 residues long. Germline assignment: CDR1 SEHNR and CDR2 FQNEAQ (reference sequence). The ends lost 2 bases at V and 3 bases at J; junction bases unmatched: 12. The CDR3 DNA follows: TGTGCCAGCAGCTTACGACCTGGACTAGCACAGATCTACAATGAGCAGTTCTTC. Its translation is CASSLRPGLAQIYNEQFF.